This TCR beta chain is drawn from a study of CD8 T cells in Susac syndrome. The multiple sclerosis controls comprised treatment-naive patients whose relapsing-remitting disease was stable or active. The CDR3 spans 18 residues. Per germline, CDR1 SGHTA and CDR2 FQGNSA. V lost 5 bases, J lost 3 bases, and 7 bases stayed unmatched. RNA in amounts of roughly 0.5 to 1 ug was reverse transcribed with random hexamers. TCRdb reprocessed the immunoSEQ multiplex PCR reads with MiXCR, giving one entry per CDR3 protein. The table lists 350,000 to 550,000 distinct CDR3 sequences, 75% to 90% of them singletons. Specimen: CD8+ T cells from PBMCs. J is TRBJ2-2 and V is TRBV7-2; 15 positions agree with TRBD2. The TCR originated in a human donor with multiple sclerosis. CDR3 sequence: CASSPGLAGGQDTGELFF. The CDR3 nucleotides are TGTGCCAGCAGCCCGGGACTAGCGGGGGGCCAGGACACCGGGGAGCTGTTTTTT.